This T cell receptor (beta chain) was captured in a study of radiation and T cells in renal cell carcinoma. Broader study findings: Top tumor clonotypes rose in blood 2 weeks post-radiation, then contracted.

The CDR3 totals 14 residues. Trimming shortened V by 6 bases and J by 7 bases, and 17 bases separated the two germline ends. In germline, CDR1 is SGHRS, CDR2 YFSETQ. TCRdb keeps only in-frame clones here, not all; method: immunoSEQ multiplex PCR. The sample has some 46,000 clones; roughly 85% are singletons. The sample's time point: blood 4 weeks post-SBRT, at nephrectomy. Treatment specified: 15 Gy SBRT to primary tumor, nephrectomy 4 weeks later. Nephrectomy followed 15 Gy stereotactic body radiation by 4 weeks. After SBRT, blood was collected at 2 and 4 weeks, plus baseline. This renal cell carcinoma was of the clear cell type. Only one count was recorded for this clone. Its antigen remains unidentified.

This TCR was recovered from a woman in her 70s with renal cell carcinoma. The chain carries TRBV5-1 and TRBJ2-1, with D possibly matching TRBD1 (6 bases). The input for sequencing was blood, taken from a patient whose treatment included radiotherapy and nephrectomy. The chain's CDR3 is CASTLQGSGNEQFF. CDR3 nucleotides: TGCGCCAGCACTCTACAGGGATCAGGGAATGAGCAGTTCTTC.